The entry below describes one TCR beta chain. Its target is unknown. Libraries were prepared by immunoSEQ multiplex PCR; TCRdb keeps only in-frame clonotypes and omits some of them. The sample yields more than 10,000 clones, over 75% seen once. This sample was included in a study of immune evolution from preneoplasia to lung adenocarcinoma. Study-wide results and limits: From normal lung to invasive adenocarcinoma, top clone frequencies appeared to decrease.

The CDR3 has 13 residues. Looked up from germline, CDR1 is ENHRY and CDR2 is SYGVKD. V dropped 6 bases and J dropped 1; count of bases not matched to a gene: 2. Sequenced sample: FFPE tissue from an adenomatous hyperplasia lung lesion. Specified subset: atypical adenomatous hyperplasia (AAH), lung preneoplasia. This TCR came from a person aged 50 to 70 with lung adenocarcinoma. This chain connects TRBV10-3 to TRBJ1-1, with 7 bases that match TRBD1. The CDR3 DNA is TGTGCCATCAGCCGGGACAGGAACACTGAAGCTTTCTTT. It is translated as CAISRDRNTEAFF.